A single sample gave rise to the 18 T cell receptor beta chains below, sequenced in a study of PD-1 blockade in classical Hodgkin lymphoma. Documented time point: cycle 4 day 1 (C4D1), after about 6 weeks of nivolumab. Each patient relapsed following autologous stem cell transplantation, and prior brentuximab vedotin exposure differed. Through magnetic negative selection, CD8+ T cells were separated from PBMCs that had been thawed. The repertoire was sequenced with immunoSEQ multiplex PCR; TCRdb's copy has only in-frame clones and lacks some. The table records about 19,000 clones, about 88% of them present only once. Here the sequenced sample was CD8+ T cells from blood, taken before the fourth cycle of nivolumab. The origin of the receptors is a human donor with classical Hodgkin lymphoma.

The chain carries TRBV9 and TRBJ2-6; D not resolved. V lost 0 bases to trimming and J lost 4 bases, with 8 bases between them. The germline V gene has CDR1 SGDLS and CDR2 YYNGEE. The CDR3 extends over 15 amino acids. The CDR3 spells CASSVVGLGANVLTF. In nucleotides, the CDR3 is TGTGCCAGCAGCGTAGTAGGGTTAGGGGCCAACGTCCTGACTTTC.

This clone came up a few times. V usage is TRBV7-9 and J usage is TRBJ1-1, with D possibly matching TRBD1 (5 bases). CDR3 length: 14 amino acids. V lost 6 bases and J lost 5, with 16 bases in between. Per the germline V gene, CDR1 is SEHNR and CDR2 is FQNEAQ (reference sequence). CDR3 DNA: TGTGCCAGCAGTCGAGGTGGGGGGAAGACTGAAGCTTTCTTT. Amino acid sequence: CASSRGGGKTEAFF.

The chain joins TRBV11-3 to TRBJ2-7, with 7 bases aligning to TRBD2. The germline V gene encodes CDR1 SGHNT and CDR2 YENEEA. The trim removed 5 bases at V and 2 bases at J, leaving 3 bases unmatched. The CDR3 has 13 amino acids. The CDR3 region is CASSPGTTYEQYF. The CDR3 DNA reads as TGTGCCAGCAGCCCTGGGACTACCTACGAGCAGTACTTC.

The CDR3, as DNA: TGTGCCAGCAGTTCAAGGACAGGGTCGGGAAACACCATATATTTT. It yields the protein CASSSRTGSGNTIYF. The chain has TRBV27 and TRBJ1-3; TRBD1 matches 8 bases. The trim removed 4 bases at V and 4 bases at J, leaving 6 bases unmatched. This CDR3 is built from 15 residues. From germline, CDR1 is MNHEY and CDR2 SMNVEV (reference sequence).

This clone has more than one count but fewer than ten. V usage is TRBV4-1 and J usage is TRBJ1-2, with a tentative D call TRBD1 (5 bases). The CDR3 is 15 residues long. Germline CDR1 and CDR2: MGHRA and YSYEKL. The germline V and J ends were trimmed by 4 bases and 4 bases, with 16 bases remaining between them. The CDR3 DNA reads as TGCGCCAGCAGCCCCTTCCAGGGCACGGTCTATGGCTACACCTTC. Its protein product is CASSPFQGTVYGYTF.

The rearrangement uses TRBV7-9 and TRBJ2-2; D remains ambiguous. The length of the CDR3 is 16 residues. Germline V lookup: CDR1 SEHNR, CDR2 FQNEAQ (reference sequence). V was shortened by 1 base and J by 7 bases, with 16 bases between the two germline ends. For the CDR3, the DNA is TGTGCCAGCAGCTTAGACTCCGAAAACCCATACGGGGAGCTGTTTTTT. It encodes CASSLDSENPYGELFF.

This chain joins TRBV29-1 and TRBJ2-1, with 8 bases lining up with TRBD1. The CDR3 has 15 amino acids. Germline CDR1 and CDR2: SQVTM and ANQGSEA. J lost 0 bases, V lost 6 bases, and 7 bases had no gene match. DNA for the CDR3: TGCAGCGTAGCAGGGGGCCAAAGCTCCTACAATGAGCAGTTCTTC. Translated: CSVAGGQSSYNEQFF.

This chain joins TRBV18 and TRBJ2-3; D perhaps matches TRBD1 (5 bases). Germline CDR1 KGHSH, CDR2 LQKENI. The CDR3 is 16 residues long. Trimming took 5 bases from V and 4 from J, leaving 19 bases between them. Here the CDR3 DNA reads TGTGCCAGCTCATCCCGTCGGGCGGCAGGGCCAGATACGCAGTATTTT. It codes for CASSSRRAAGPDTQYF. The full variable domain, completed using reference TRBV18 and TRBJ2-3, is NAGVMQNPRHLVRRRGQEARLRCSPMKGHSHVYWYRQLPEEGLKFMVYLQKENIIDESGMPKERFSAEFPKEGPSILRIQQVVRGDSAAYFCASSSRRAAGPDTQYFGPGTRLTVL.

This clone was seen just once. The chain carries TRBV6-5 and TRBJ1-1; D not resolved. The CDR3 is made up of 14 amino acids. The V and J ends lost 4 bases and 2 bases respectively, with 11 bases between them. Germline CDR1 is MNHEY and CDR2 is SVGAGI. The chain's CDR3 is CASSLSTGNTEAFF. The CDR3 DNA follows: TGTGCCAGCAGTTTGTCGACGGGCAACACTGAAGCTTTCTTT.

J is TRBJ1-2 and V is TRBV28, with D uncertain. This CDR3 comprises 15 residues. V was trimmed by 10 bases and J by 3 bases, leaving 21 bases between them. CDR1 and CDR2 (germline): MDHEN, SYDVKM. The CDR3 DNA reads TGTGCCATTTGGGATGGCATTAGAGGGTACTATGGCTACACCTTC. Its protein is CAIWDGIRGYYGYTF.

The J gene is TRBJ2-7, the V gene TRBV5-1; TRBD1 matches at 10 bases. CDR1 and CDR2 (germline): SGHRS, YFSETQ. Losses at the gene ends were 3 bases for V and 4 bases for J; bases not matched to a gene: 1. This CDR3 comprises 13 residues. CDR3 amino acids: CASSWGQGYEQYF. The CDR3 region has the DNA TGCGCCAGCAGCTGGGGACAGGGGTACGAGCAGTACTTC.

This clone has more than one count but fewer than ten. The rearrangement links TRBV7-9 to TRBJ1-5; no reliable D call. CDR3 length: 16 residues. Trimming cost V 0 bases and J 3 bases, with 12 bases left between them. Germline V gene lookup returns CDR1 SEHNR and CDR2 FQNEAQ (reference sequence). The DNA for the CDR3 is TGTGCCAGCAGCTTAGCGTCCGGCAGGTACAATCAGCCCCAGCATTTT. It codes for CASSLASGRYNQPQHF.

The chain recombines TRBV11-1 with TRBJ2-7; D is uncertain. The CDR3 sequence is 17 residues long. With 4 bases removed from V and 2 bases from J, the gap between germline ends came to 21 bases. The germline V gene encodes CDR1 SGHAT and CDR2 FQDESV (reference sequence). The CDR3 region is CASSYPLVGESTYEQYF. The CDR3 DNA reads TGTGCCAGCAGCTATCCTCTGGTTGGGGAATCTACCTACGAGCAGTACTTC.

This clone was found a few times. The CDR3 DNA reads TGTGCTAGTGGTTTGTACAGGGAGCATGAGCCCCAGCATTTT. Protein: CASGLYREHEPQHF. This sequence joins TRBV12-5 and TRBJ1-5, with TRBD1 as a possible D gene (6 bases). CDR3 length: 14 residues. Germline V gene sequence: CDR1 LGHNT, CDR2 FRNRAP. V dropped 2 bases and J dropped 8 bases, with 13 bases sitting between them.

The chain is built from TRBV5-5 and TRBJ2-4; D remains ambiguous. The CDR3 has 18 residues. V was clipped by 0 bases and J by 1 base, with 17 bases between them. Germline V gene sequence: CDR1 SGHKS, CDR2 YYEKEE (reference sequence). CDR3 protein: CASSLVTDSGNAKNIQYF. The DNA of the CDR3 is TGTGCCAGCAGCTTGGTTACAGATTCAGGTAACGCCAAAAACATTCAGTACTTC.

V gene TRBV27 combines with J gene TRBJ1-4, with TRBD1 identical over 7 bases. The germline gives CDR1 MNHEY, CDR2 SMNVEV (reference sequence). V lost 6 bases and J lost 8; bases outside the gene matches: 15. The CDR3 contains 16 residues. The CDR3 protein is CASSHLRQGPREKLFF. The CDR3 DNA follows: TGTGCCAGCAGCCATTTACGACAGGGCCCCAGGGAAAAACTGTTTTTT.

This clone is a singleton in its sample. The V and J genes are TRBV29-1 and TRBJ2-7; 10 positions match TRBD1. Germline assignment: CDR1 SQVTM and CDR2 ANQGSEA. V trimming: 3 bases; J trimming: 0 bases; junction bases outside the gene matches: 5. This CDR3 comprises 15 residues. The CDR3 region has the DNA TGCAGCGTTGAGGGACAGGGGCGAAGCTCCTACGAGCAGTACTTC. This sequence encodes CSVEGQGRSSYEQYF.

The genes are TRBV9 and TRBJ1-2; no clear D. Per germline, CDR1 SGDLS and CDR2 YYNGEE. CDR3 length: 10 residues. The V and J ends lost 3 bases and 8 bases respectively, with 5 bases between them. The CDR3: CASSGGGYTF. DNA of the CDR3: TGTGCCAGCAGCGGCGGGGGCTACACCTTC.